This T cell receptor beta chain came from a study of T cell responses to AZD1222 COVID-19 vaccine. Produced via immunoSEQ multiplex PCR; TCRdb's table is partial and in-frame only. This table holds 100,000 to 150,000 clones, roughly 91% found once. On this clone: Its target is not known.

Study-wide findings and caveats: Only after the peak T cell response were repertoires sampled. Most donors were white British and more were female, and clonal diversity was possibly underestimated. Baseline seropositives among AZD1222 recipients totaled only six.

This CDR3 is built from 16 residues. V was trimmed by 0 bases and J by 6 bases, leaving 15 bases between them. Germline V CDR1 and CDR2: MGHRA, YSYEKL. The rearrangement links TRBV4-1 to TRBJ2-1; D tentatively fits TRBD1 or TRBD2 (6 bases each). The specimen comprised peripheral blood, sampled on day 0 of AZD1222 vaccination. This TCR derives from an adult in good health. The CDR3 nucleotides are TGCGCCAGCAGCCAAGAGGGGGGCAGGGTTGCCAATGAGCAGTTCTTC. It translates to CASSQEGGRVANEQFF.